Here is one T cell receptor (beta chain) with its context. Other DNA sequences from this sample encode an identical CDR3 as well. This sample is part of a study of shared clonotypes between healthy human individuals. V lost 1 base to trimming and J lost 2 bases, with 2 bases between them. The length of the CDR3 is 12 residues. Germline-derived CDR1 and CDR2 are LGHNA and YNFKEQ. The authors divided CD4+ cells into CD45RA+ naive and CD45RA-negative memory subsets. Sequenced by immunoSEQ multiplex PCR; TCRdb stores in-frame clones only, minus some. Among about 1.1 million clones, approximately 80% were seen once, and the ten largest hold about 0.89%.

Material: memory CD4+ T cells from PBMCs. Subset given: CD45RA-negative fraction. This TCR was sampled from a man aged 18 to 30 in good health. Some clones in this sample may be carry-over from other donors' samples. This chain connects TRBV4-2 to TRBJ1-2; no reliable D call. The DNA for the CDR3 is TGTGCCAGCAGCCAAGGCAACTATGGCTACACCTTC. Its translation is CASSQGNYGYTF.